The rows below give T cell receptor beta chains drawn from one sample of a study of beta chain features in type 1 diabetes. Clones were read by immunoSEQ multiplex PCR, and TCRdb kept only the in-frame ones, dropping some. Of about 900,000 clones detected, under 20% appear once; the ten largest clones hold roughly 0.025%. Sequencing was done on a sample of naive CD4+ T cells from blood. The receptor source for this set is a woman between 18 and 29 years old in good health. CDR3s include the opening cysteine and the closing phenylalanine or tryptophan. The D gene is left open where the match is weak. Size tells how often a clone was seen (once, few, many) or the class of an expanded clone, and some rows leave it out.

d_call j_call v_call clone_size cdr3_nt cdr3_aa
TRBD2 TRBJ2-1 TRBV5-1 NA TGCGCCAGCAGCTCCGTCCGGGGGAGGGCCCAACATGAGCAGTTCTTC CASSSVRGRAQHEQFF
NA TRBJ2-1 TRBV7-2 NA TGTGCCAGCAGCTTAGTCGAAAACCAACACAATGAGCAGTTCTTC CASSLVENQHNEQFF
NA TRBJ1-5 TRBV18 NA TGTGCCAGCTCACGGGGTAGCAATCAGCCCCAGCATTTT CASSRGSNQPQHF
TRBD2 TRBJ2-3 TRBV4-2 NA TGTGCCAGCAGCCCGCGACTAGCGGGAGGGCCAATAGATACGCAGTATTTT CASSPRLAGGPIDTQYF
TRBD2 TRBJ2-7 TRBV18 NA TGTGCCAGCTCACCACCGAGCGGGAGCCCCTACGAGCAGTACTTC CASSPPSGSPYEQYF
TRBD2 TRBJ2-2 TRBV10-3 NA TGTGCCATCAGGGATGGCATAGCGGGGGGCAACACCGGGGAGCTGTTTTTT CAIRDGIAGGNTGELFF
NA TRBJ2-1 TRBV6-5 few TGTGCCAGCAGTCAAACCCTTCTCAGCAATGAGCAGTTCTTC CASSQTLLSNEQFF
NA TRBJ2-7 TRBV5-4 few TGTGCCAGCAGCCGCGCCGCGGGGACATCCTACGAGCAGTACTTC CASSRAAGTSYEQYF
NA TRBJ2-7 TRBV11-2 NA TGTGCCAGCAGCTTTGACTTCCTGGGAGAGCAGTACTTC CASSFDFLGEQYF
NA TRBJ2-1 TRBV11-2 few TGTGCCAGCAGCTTAGGTAGGGGATACTACAATGAGCAGTTCTTC CASSLGRGYYNEQFF
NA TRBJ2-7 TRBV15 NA TGTGCCACCAGCAGAGATAGACGGTTTAGCTCCTACGAGCAGTACTTC CATSRDRRFSSYEQYF
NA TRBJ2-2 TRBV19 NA TGTGCCAGTAGTATAACTCAGGGGCCGGGGAACACCGGGGAGCTGTTTTTT CASSITQGPGNTGELFF
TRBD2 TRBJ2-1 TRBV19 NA TGTGCCAGTAGTCTAGCGGGAGTATCAAATGAGCAGTTCTTC CASSLAGVSNEQFF
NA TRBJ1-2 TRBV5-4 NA TGTGCCAGCAGCCCCGACGGTGACTATGGCTACACCTTC CASSPDGDYGYTF
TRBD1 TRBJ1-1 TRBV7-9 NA TGTGCCAGCACCCCGAGGGACAGGAGGAACACTGAAGCTTTCTTT CASTPRDRRNTEAFF
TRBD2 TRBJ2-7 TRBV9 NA TGTGCCAGCAGCCTGAGAGGAGCGGGAGGATCCCACGAGCAGTACTTC CASSLRGAGGSHEQYF
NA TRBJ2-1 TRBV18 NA TGTGCCAGCTGTGACCACCGGGACTGCTACAATGAGCAGTTCTTC CASCDHRDCYNEQFF
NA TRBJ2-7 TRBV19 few TGTGCCAGTAGTCCCCGGACAGCGAGAGACTACGAGCAGTACTTC CASSPRTARDYEQYF
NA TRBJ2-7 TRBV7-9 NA TGTGCCAGCAGCTTATACCAGGAGGCTTCCTACGAGCAGTACTTC CASSLYQEASYEQYF
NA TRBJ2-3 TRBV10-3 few TGTGCCATCAGATCTGTGGGCACAGATACGCAGTATTTT CAIRSVGTDTQYF
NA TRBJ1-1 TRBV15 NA TGTGCCACCAGCAGAGGAGACAGTGGGAAGAGGAACACTGAAGCTTTCTTT CATSRGDSGKRNTEAFF
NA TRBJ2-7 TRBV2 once TGTGCCAGCAGGACGGGCGGACCCTACGAGCAGTACTTC CASRTGGPYEQYF
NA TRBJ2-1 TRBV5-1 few TGCGCCAGCAGCTTGTCTCCAGGGACATTAAGCTCCTACAATGAGCAGTTCTTC CASSLSPGTLSSYNEQFF